The 21 T cell receptor beta chains below come from one sample, sequenced in a study of blood T cells in healthy people across ages. The authors ran a second PCR of roughly 6 to 11 cycles using a sample-barcoded 5' primer and a J-beta primer mix. Each CDR3 protein is one row after TCRdb ran MiXCR on the 5' RACE reads. The table lists just over 800,000 distinct CDR3 sequences, approximately 67% of them singletons. The specimen sequenced was blood. The receptors derive from a young man in good health.

This clonotype was seen a handful of times. The rearrangement joins TRBV4-3 to TRBJ2-5; D gene unclear. The length of the CDR3 is 13 residues. Germline lookup yields CDR1 LGHNA and CDR2 YSLEER. Trimming took 0 bases from V and 5 from J, leaving 7 bases between them. Here the CDR3 DNA reads TGCGCCAGCAGCCAAGATTTTAAGGAGACCCAGTACTTC. It specifies CASSQDFKETQYF.

This clonotype has a single count. The chain is built from TRBV24-1 and TRBJ2-5, with 10 bases that match TRBD1. Trimming removed 4 bases from V and 7 bases from J; junction bases left unmatched: 11. The CDR3 loop spans 16 amino acids. Germline V lookup: CDR1 KGHDR, CDR2 SFDVKD. The CDR3 bases are TGTGCCACCAGTGAAGCCGGGACAGGGGCCTTTGGGACCCAGTACTTC. Protein: CATSEAGTGAFGTQYF.

V and J are TRBV20-1 and TRBJ2-7; D ambiguous. The CDR3 consists of 13 residues. With 2 bases removed from V and 3 bases from J, the gap between germline ends came to 11 bases. Germline V gene lookup returns CDR1 DFQATT and CDR2 SNEGSKA (reference sequence). The DNA of the CDR3 is TGCAGTGCTAGATCCTCGGACGGCTACGAGCAGTACTTC. This sequence encodes CSARSSDGYEQYF.

The V and J genes are TRBV12-3 or TRBV12-4 and TRBJ2-4; possible D gene TRBD1, 6 bases. Trimming left V 8 bases short and J 8 bases short, with 19 bases between. The CDR3 consists of 14 residues. The chain's CDR3 is CASGPQGLGDIQYF. CDR3 sequence (DNA): TGTGCCAGCGGCCCGCAGGGGTTGGGGGACATTCAGTACTTC.

This chain links TRBV5-6 with TRBJ1-2, with D unclear. The CDR3 covers 15 residues. Trimming took 2 bases from V and 4 from J, leaving 15 bases between them. In germline, CDR1 is SGHDT, CDR2 YYEEEE. CDR3 coding DNA: TGTGCCAGCAGCTTTGGAGGAGGCTCATCCTATGGCTACACCTTC. Protein: CASSFGGGSSYGYTF.

The rearrangement links TRBV2 to TRBJ2-1; possibly TRBD1 for D (6 bases). Trimming took off 3 bases at V and 8 bases at J, with 17 bases between the two ends. Germline-derived CDR1 and CDR2 are SNHLY and FYNNEI. There are 15 residues in the CDR3. CDR3 sequence: CASSEGAHGLDEQFF. Written as DNA, the CDR3 is TGTGCCAGCAGTGAGGGGGCTCACGGTCTCGATGAGCAGTTCTTC.

The V call is TRBV27, the J call TRBJ1-5, with D possibly being TRBD1 (5 bases). Germline CDR1 is MNHEY and CDR2 is SMNVEV (reference sequence). The CDR3 consists of 14 residues. Trimming stripped 2 bases from V and 7 bases from J, with 12 bases between. CDR3 residues: CASSLQGRWQPQHF. In nucleotides, the CDR3 is TGTGCCAGCAGTTTACAGGGAAGATGGCAGCCCCAGCATTTT.

J is TRBJ1-4 and V is TRBV15, with D maybe TRBD1 (6 bases). Trimming stripped 0 bases from V and 3 bases from J, with 17 bases between. Germline CDR1 reads LNHNV; CDR2 reads YYDKDF (reference sequence). This CDR3 contains 18 residues. The CDR3 spells CATSRDQVWGLANEKLFF. CDR3 DNA sequence: TGTGCCACCAGCAGAGATCAGGTCTGGGGGCTAGCTAATGAAAAACTGTTTTTT.

The rearrangement joins TRBV9 to TRBJ2-3; D is uncertain. The V end lost 0 bases, the J end lost 1 base, and 9 bases lay between the germline ends. The CDR3 covers 15 residues. The germline V gene has CDR1 SGDLS and CDR2 YYNGEE. This chain's CDR3 is CASSVELTRTDTQYF. In DNA form, the CDR3 reads TGTGCCAGCAGCGTAGAGCTAACCCGCACAGATACGCAGTATTTT.

The chain recombines TRBV7-2 with TRBJ1-1; D is perhaps TRBD1 (5 bases). The germline V gene has CDR1 SGHTA and CDR2 FQGNSA. Trimming removed 5 bases from V and 12 bases from J, with 19 bases in between. The CDR3 is made up of 13 amino acids. CDR3 amino acids: CASSPRYQGSTFF. Written as DNA, the CDR3 is TGTGCCAGCAGCCCCCGTTACCAGGGCAGTACTTTCTTT.

About this clonotype: At one end, the junction sequence differs from germline, possibly due to a read error. The gene calls are TRBV24-1 and TRBJ2-7, with D perhaps TRBD1 (6 bases). This CDR3 region has 13 residues. Germline assignment: CDR1 KGHDR and CDR2 SFDVKD. CDR3 loop: CATGDTGIHEQYF. In DNA, the CDR3 is TGTGCCACCGGTGATACAGGGATCCACGAGCAGTACTTC.

The V and J genes are TRBV10-2 and TRBJ2-5; 11 nucleotides line up with TRBD1. The germline CDR1 and CDR2 sequences are WSHSY and SAAADI. Trimming took 6 bases from V and 0 from J; bases not matched to a gene: 9. The CDR3 consists of 17 residues. In DNA form, the CDR3 reads TGCGCCAGCAGGGCGGACAGGGGGCTATCCTACCAAGAGACCCAGTACTTC. It specifies CASRADRGLSYQETQYF.

This chain connects TRBV5-1 to TRBJ2-6; 9 bases line up with TRBD1. Germline assignment: CDR1 SGHRS and CDR2 YFSETQ. The V gene end was trimmed by 3 bases and the J gene end by 0 bases; junction bases not matched to a gene: 7. The CDR3 sequence is 18 residues long. In DNA, the CDR3 is TGCGCCAGCAGCTATGAGACAGGGGGTAGCTCTGGGGCCAACGTCCTGACTTTC. Amino acid sequence: CASSYETGGSSGANVLTF.

The chain carries TRBV25-1 and TRBJ1-5; the D is unclear. The CDR3 length is 13 residues. Germline lookup yields CDR1 MGHDK and CDR2 SYGVNS. Trimming took 2 bases from V and 3 from J, leaving 5 bases between them. In DNA, the CDR3 is TGTGCCAGCAGTGAAAACAACAATCAGCCCCAGCATTTT. Protein product: CASSENNNQPQHF.

The chain carries TRBV3-1 and TRBJ2-3, with D unresolved. CDR1 is LGHDT and CDR2 is YNNKEL in the germline V gene (reference sequence). V was clipped by 0 bases and J by 3 bases, with 7 bases between them. The CDR3 covers 14 residues. In DNA form, the CDR3 reads TGTGCCAGCAGCCAAGATGTGGCTACAGATACGCAGTATTTT. Residues: CASSQDVATDTQYF.

The chain couples TRBV29-1 to TRBJ1-1; 7 bases match TRBD1. Looked up from germline, CDR1 is SQVTM and CDR2 is ANQGSEA. J was trimmed by 1 base and V by 4 bases; bases with no gene match: 3. The CDR3 loop spans 13 amino acids. In DNA, the CDR3 is TGCAGCGTTGTCAGGGGGGGGAACACTGAAGCTTTCTTT. It encodes CSVVRGGNTEAFF.

The chain carries TRBV20-1 and TRBJ2-7; a possible D gene is TRBD1 (6 bases). The CDR3 is made up of 14 amino acids. Trimming cost V 7 bases and J 6 bases, with 22 bases left between them. In germline, CDR1 is DFQATT, CDR2 SNEGSKA (reference sequence). DNA for the CDR3: TGCAGTGGGTCTCCGGACTCCCGAGGGGGCGAGCAGTACTTC. Amino acids: CSGSPDSRGGEQYF.

The gene calls are TRBV11-2 and TRBJ2-3, with D possibly TRBD2 on 6 matching bases. Deletions cut 3 bases from V and 1 base from J, with 11 bases between. CDR3 length: 15 amino acids. Germline lookup yields CDR1 SGHAT and CDR2 FQNNGV. CDR3 sequence reads: CASSLAGFRTDTQYF. CDR3 nucleotide sequence: TGTGCCAGCAGCTTGGCGGGGTTTCGCACAGATACGCAGTATTTT.

The rearrangement uses TRBV15 and TRBJ2-4, with D tentatively TRBD1 (5 bases). The last part of the DNA fits TRBJ2-7 better; the J call may be wrong. This CDR3 has 15 residues. Germline CDR1 reads LNHNV; CDR2 reads YYDKDF (reference sequence). For the CDR3, the DNA is TGTGCCACCAGCAGAATCCCCTTGTTAGGGGCCGAGCAGTACTTC. It encodes CATSRIPLLGAEQYF.

The chain recombines TRBV7-2 with TRBJ2-7, with 10 bases identical to TRBD2. V lost 4 bases to trimming and J lost 6 bases; unmatched junction nucleotides: 9. Looked up from germline, CDR1 is SGHTA and CDR2 is FQGNSA. The CDR3 spans 15 residues. The CDR3 DNA follows: TGTGCCAGCAGCTCCGGCCAAGCTAGCGGGGGCGAGCAGTACTTC. Residues: CASSSGQASGGEQYF.

The chain uses TRBV27 and TRBJ2-4; 8 bases are shared with TRBD1. With the DNA end fitting TRBJ2-7 better, the J assignment may be wrong. CDR1 is MNHEY and CDR2 is SMNVEV in the germline V gene (reference sequence). The CDR3 consists of 14 residues. The CDR3 sequence is CASSPITGGYEQYF. The DNA of the CDR3 is TGTGCCAGCAGTCCGATTACAGGGGGCTACGAGCAGTACTTC.